A single sample gave rise to the 5 T cell receptor beta chains below, sequenced in a study of T-cell memory formation after mild COVID-19. TCRdb reprocessed the 5' RACE reads via MiXCR and lists one record per CDR3 protein. This repertoire shows fewer than 550,000 distinct CDR3 sequences, around 19% found once; its top ten account for 7.5% to 9.5%. Sequenced material: PBMCs or a T cell subset sorted from them (not recorded which). The receptor set was obtained from an adult woman who had mild COVID-19 (a few samples of this study predate the infection). Cell type and time point are not known.

The V and J genes are TRBV7-9 and TRBJ1-1; D is unclear. Trimming left V 5 bases short and J 3 bases short, with 13 bases between. Germline V lookup: CDR1 SEHNR, CDR2 FQNEAQ (reference sequence). The CDR3 totals 14 residues. As DNA, the CDR3 is TGTGCCAGCAGCGCACACACGAGGGACACTGAAGCTTTCTTT. This translates into CASSAHTRDTEAFF.

This clonotype has only a few counts. The gene calls are TRBV2 and TRBJ1-5; no firm D call. The CDR3 has 14 amino acids. Trimming pared 6 bases from V and 0 bases from J, leaving 9 bases between. CDR1 and CDR2 (germline): SNHLY, FYNNEI. CDR3 in amino acids: CASRQTNSNQPQHF. The CDR3 bases are TGTGCCAGCAGACAGACGAATAGCAATCAGCCCCAGCATTTT.

This clonotype was found a few times. The chain is built from TRBV5-1 and TRBJ2-7; 7 positions match TRBD2. The V segment lost 4 bases and the J segment 3 bases; nucleotides outside the gene matches: 4. The V gene's germline CDR1 is SGHRS and CDR2 YFSETQ. This CDR3 comprises 13 residues. The DNA for the CDR3 is TGCGCCAGCAGCCGCGGGGGATTCTACGAGCAGTACTTC. Its protein is CASSRGGFYEQYF. Based on the CDR3 plus reference TRBV5-1 and TRBJ2-7, the full variable domain is KAGVTQTPRYLIKTRGQQVTLSCSPISGHRSVSWYQQTPGQGLQFLFEYFSETQRNKGNFPGRFSGRQFSNSRSEMNVSTLELGDSALYLCASSRGGFYEQYFGPGTRLTVT.

This clonotype was seen ten or more times. The chain carries TRBV11-2 and TRBJ2-5, with D perhaps matching TRBD1 or TRBD2 (5 bases each). The germline V and J ends were trimmed by 5 bases and 1 base, with 14 bases remaining between them. Looked up from germline, CDR1 is SGHAT and CDR2 is FQNNGV. The CDR3 is 15 amino acids. Here the CDR3 DNA reads TGTGCCAGCAGCCCCCATGGGGACCGCCAAGAGACCCAGTACTTC. Protein: CASSPHGDRQETQYF.

The chain has TRBV30 and TRBJ2-3; no reliable D call. V gave up 1 base and J gave up 0 bases, with 11 bases separating them. CDR3 length equals 15 residues. Germline lookup yields CDR1 GTSNPN and CDR2 SVGIG (reference sequence). CDR3 DNA sequence: TGTGCCTGGAGTGGGGGTTTGGCGAGCACAGATACGCAGTATTTT. It codes for CAWSGGLASTDTQYF.